These T cell receptor beta chains were read from a single sample in a study of cytomegalovirus exposure and HLA in healthy donors. Clones were read by immunoSEQ multiplex PCR, and TCRdb kept only the in-frame ones, dropping some. The sample yields approximately 60,000 clones, over 90% seen once. Specimen: PBMCs. The source is a woman between 18 and 29 years old in good health and CMV-seronegative. CDR3s include the opening cysteine and the closing phenylalanine or tryptophan. D genes are given only for firm matches. Some rows mark clone size as missing; the rest say once, few, many or name a class of expanded clone.

clone_size | j_call | v_call | d_call | cdr3_nt | cdr3_aa
NA | TRBJ2-1 | TRBV5-6 | NA | TGTGCCAGCAGCTTGGTGCCGGGGGGCATCAATGAGCAGTTCTTC | CASSLVPGGINEQFF
NA | TRBJ2-1 | TRBV10-3 | TRBD2 | TGTGCCATCAGTGACCCAAGCCTGGCGGGAGGGCTCAATGAGCAGTTCTTC | CAISDPSLAGGLNEQFF
NA | TRBJ2-5 | TRBV6-5 | TRBD2 | TGTGCCAGCAGTGTTAGCGGGGGGGAGGGGGAGACCCAGTACTTC | CASSVSGGEGETQYF
NA | TRBJ1-1 | TRBV4-1 | NA | TGCGCCAGCAGAAGCAACGTCGCGAACACTGAAGCTTTCTTT | CASRSNVANTEAFF
once | TRBJ1-1 | TRBV7-9 | TRBD1 | TGTGCCAGCAAAGAGGACAGGGGATGGATCACTGAAGCTTTCTTT | CASKEDRGWITEAFF
NA | TRBJ1-4 | TRBV19 | TRBD1 | TGTGCCAGTAGTATAGATAGGGACAGTGATGCAACTAATGAAAAACTGTTTTTT | CASSIDRDSDATNEKLFF
NA | TRBJ2-3 | TRBV27 | NA | TGTGCCAGCAGTTCCGGAGGGCCTGCGGATACGCAGTATTTT | CASSSGGPADTQYF
NA | TRBJ2-3 | TRBV7-9 | TRBD2 | TGTGCCAGCAGCCCCCGGATGGCGGGGGGCGTCACAGATACGCAGTATTTT | CASSPRMAGGVTDTQYF
NA | TRBJ1-5 | TRBV25-1 | TRBD1 | TGTGCCAGCAGCGGGCTTCAGGGGGACAGCAATCAGCCCCAGCATTTT | CASSGLQGDSNQPQHF
NA | TRBJ1-2 | TRBV7-9 | NA | TGTGCCAGCAGCCCCGAAGGGGTTCGGGGCTACACCTTC | CASSPEGVRGYTF
NA | TRBJ1-2 | TRBV6-4 | NA | TGTGCCAGCAGTGACTCCCCGGGGGGGGCTGATGGCTACACCTTC | CASSDSPGGADGYTF
NA | TRBJ2-5 | TRBV5-1 | TRBD1 | TGCGCCAGCAGCTTGGCCGTTGGACAGGGGATGAGCAAGACCCAGTACTTC | CASSLAVGQGMSKTQYF
once | TRBJ1-4 | TRBV7-9 | TRBD1 | TGTGCCAGCAGCCACTGGACAGGGGGTAATGAAAAACTGTTTTTT | CASSHWTGGNEKLFF
NA | TRBJ2-1 | TRBV2 | TRBD1 | TGTGCCAGCAGTGTGTCCGGGACAGGGACCTTCAATGAGCAGTTCTTC | CASSVSGTGTFNEQFF
NA | TRBJ2-4 | TRBV6-5 | NA | TGTGCCAGCAGTTACTCGGGGGGATCCAAAAACATTCAGTACTTC | CASSYSGGSKNIQYF
NA | TRBJ2-2 | TRBV28 | TRBD2 | TGTGCCAGCCGTTGGGTAGCGGGAGGCACCGGGGAGCTGTTTTTT | CASRWVAGGTGELFF
NA | TRBJ1-2 | TRBV6-1 | NA | TGTGCCAGCAGTGAAGGGTTCAGCGGCGGATATGGCTACACCTTC | CASSEGFSGGYGYTF
NA | TRBJ2-1 | TRBV11-2 | TRBD2 | TGTGCCAGCAGGTCGACTAGTCTGGGGGGAGGGCGGTTCTTC | CASRSTSLGGGRFF
few | TRBJ1-5 | TRBV6-1 | NA | TGTGCCAGCAGTGAAGTAGCGGGGAGTAATCAGCCCCAGCATTTT | CASSEVAGSNQPQHF
NA | TRBJ1-3 | TRBV10-3 | NA | TGTGCCATCAGTGAGTCGAGAGCTGGAAACACCATATATTTT | CAISESRAGNTIYF
once | TRBJ1-3 | TRBV12-5 | NA | TGTGCTAGTGGTTGCGTGAGGTTCTCGGGAAACACCATATATTTT | CASGCVRFSGNTIYF
NA | TRBJ2-1 | TRBV4-2 | TRBD2 | TGTGCCAGCAGCCAGAATCTGCGGGGGGGCCAGAATGAGCAGTTCTTC | CASSQNLRGGQNEQFF
NA | TRBJ1-2 | TRBV21-1 | NA | TGTGCCAGCAGCAAAGACGGACAGAACTATGGCTACACCTTC | CASSKDGQNYGYTF
NA | TRBJ2-3 | TRBV5-6 | NA | TGTGCCAGCAGCTTGCACGTCCCCGGTCGGACAGATACGCAGTATTTT | CASSLHVPGRTDTQYF
NA | TRBJ2-1 | TRBV29-1 | TRBD2 | TGCAGCGTTAAGGGACTAGCGGGAGCGAAGGTAGGCTACAATGAGCAGTTCTTC | CSVKGLAGAKVGYNEQFF
once | TRBJ2-4 | TRBV7-9 | NA | TGTGCCAGCAGCAATTCCGAGGGAAACATTCAGTACTTC | CASSNSEGNIQYF
NA | TRBJ2-7 | TRBV6-1 | NA | TGTGCCAGCAGTGAAATTTCGCAGGGAAGCTCCTACGAGCAGTACTTC | CASSEISQGSSYEQYF
NA | TRBJ1-2 | TRBV5-4 | NA | TGTGCCAGCAGCTTTCATTCCGGACAGAAGAACTATGGCTACACCTTC | CASSFHSGQKNYGYTF
NA | TRBJ1-4 | TRBV6-6 | NA | TGTGCCAGCAGTTACCGTACCGACAGAATTAATGAAAAACTGTTTTTT | CASSYRTDRINEKLFF
NA | TRBJ2-7 | TRBV19 | TRBD1 | TGTGCCACCTCCGGGACAGAAACCTCCTACGAGCAGTACTTC | CATSGTETSYEQYF
NA | TRBJ1-2 | TRBV5-1 | TRBD1 | TGCGCCAGCAGCTTGGGATCACAGGGGGCTGTCTACACCTTC | CASSLGSQGAVYTF
NA | TRBJ2-1 | TRBV7-8 | TRBD2 | TGTGCCAGCAGCTATACCGGGACTAGAGACAATGAGCAGTTCTTC | CASSYTGTRDNEQFF
once | TRBJ1-2 | TRBV7-6 | TRBD1 | TGTGCCAGCAGTCCTCCGACAGGGAAGGGTGGCTACACCTTC | CASSPPTGKGGYTF
once | TRBJ1-1 | TRBV5-6 | NA | TGTGCCAGCAGCTTGGTGGAGGGGCTTAAGACTGAAGCTTTCTTT | CASSLVEGLKTEAFF
once | TRBJ2-1 | TRBV6-4 | TRBD1 | TGTGCCAGCAGTGTATCTGGACAGGGCTCCAATGAGCAGTTCTTC | CASSVSGQGSNEQFF
once | TRBJ2-5 | TRBV18 | NA | TGTGCCAGCTCACTTCTCGGTGAACAGCAAGAGACCCAGTACTTC | CASSLLGEQQETQYF
NA | TRBJ2-3 | TRBV27 | NA | TGTGCCAGCAGTTTGGCGGGAACTAGCACAGATACGCAGTATTTT | CASSLAGTSTDTQYF
NA | TRBJ1-2 | TRBV18 | TRBD1 | TGTGCCAGCTCACTCTACCGGGACAGCATCTATGGCTACACCTTC | CASSLYRDSIYGYTF
NA | TRBJ2-3 | TRBV2 | NA | TGTGCCAGCAGTGATAGTTTTGCGGATACGCAGTATTTT | CASSDSFADTQYF
NA | TRBJ1-2 | TRBV7-9 | NA | TGTGCCAGCAGCACCAGGGCTAACTATGGCTACACCTTC | CASSTRANYGYTF
NA | TRBJ1-2 | TRBV9 | NA | TGTGCCAGCAGCGTCTACAGGGATAACTATGGCTACACCTTC | CASSVYRDNYGYTF
NA | TRBJ2-3 | TRBV11-3 | NA | TGTGCCAGCAGCTCCGAGGATACGCAGTATTTT | CASSSEDTQYF
NA | TRBJ2-2 | TRBV7-9 | NA | TGTGCCAGCCTAGGGGGGGCGAACACCGGGGAGCTGTTTTTT | CASLGGANTGELFF
NA | TRBJ2-7 | TRBV7-2 | NA | TGTGCCAGCAGCTTAATCTCTTCCGAGCAGTACTTC | CASSLISSEQYF
once | TRBJ1-4 | TRBV19 | TRBD1 | TGTGCCTGTGGGGACAGAACGTTGCGAAAACTGTTTTTT | CACGDRTLRKLFF
NA | TRBJ2-1 | TRBV4-1 | TRBD2 | TGCGCCAGCAGCCAAGCTGATGCGGGAGGGGGCAATGAGCAGTTCTTC | CASSQADAGGGNEQFF
NA | TRBJ1-1 | TRBV2 | NA | TGTGCCAGCAGCGAAGACCGCGGTAATAGTCTTGAAGCTTTCTTT | CASSEDRGNSLEAFF
once | TRBJ2-7 | TRBV15 | NA | TGTGCCACCAGCAGGGGGGGGACACCCTACGAGCAGTACTTC | CATSRGGTPYEQYF
NA | TRBJ2-3 | TRBV5-4 | NA | TGTGCCAGCAGCACCCGGGAGTTCACAGATACGCAGTATTTT | CASSTREFTDTQYF
NA | TRBJ2-3 | TRBV6-4 | NA | TGTGCCAGCAGTGAAGGAGGCGGGGCCCCTGGTACGCAGTATTTT | CASSEGGGAPGTQYF
NA | TRBJ2-2 | TRBV12-5 | TRBD2 | TGTGCTAGTGGGGGAGGGACCGGGGAGCTGTTTTTT | CASGGGTGELFF
NA | TRBJ1-1 | TRBV4-2 | NA | TGTGCCAGCAGCCAAGTCCAGGGTAGCACTGAAGCTTTCTTT | CASSQVQGSTEAFF